This T cell receptor (beta chain) emerged from a study of prognosis after radiotherapy for stage I lung cancer (dated by TCRdb to the early 2020s). About the full investigation: Between April 2018 and early 2019, around 19 patients with stage I NSCLC were enrolled in Nanjing, China. Patients with newly diagnosed primary stage I lung tumors numbered over 13, with several others having oligometastatic NSCLC after surgical resection of the primary tumor. All patients were considered medically inoperable, owing to comorbidities in roughly 11 and refusal of surgery in about seven. The cohort comprised 10 to 15 men and six or seven women with a median age of roughly 75 years, ranging from roughly 53 to 84 years. Squamous cell carcinoma histology was identified in six to eight patients, and adenocarcinoma histology was identified in eleven to twelve patients. Using image-guided IMRT or VMAT, SBRT was delivered in 3 to 5 fractions at a biologically effective dose of at least 100 Gy. Concurrent therapy was not administered to any patient alongside SBRT. After SBRT, distant metastases developed in about 20% of the 19 patients at a median of approximately 7 months, while the remaining 15 patients had no significant progression. Peripheral blood TCR beta repertoires were profiled in stage I NSCLC patients before and after stereotactic body radiotherapy, and the study then linked these repertoires to distant failure. The study sequenced around 38 blood samples from 20 or so patients, one before and one after SBRT per patient. On the study overall, not on this receptor specifically: The study was limited by the small cohort and short follow-up, and independent validation of the study findings is required. Post-SBRT Shannon entropy and its change from baseline were lower in patients who developed distant metastases; baseline Shannon entropy was not associated with metastases. Tumor specificity of expanded TCR clones was not determined. After SBRT, the count of unique TCR clones dropped from a median of about 10,000 beforehand to about 7,200 afterward (Wilcoxon paired P=0.011). No adjustment for multiple comparisons was applied to any of the reported P values. Differences in TRBV and TRBJ usage frequencies by metastasis status were reportedly observed in two V genes at baseline and in nine V and two J genes after SBRT.

Two rounds of multiplex PCR on genomic DNA were used to amplify the TCR beta CDR3 region. In the first PCR round, primers specific to each TRBV and TRBJ gene were used, and the primer sequences were filed in Chinese patent CN105087789A. The second PCR round used universal primers. The Roche High Pure PCR Template Preparation Kit was used to extract genomic DNA from frozen PBMCs. The libraries underwent paired-end sequencing with 151 bp reads on an Illumina HiSeq 3000. The authors' analysis ran thus. CutAdapt was used to remove raw reads lacking the multiplex PCR primer sequences. Using PEAR, the high-quality paired reads were merged into contigs. By alignment to reference sequences, MiXCR assigned TRB V, D and J gene segments to each contig. CDR3 sequences were clustered by base quality and sequence similarity to remove sequencing errors. Shannon entropy, normalized by the natural log of the productive TCR sequence number, served as the measure of diversity. Clonality was computed as one minus the ratio of Shannon entropy to the natural log of the number of unique clonotypes. Progression-free survival cut-offs for repertoire metrics were chosen using the Youden index of ROC curves, with analyses run in R 3.5.3. TCRdb reprocessing: public reads trimmed at Q25 with fastp, clones called with MiXCR, in-frame beta chains kept. When rows share a CDR3 protein, they turn into one entry using the most common DNA and genes. These V and J calls originate from TCRdb's pipeline instead of the authors' own analysis. The sample table holds fewer than 35,000 distinct CDR3 sequences, of which around a third were seen once. Around 10% of the sample lies in the top ten.

The CDR1 and CDR2 encoded by the germline V gene (reference sequence) are DFQATT and SNEGSKA. V is cut by 0 bases and J by 5 bases, and the space between the germline ends is 14 bases. The CDR3 spans 15 residues, from the cysteine through the phenylalanine. The CDR3 DNA has 45 bases and is translated from base 1. This clonotype appeared a single time. Its antigen specificity is not known. One base away there is no much larger clone; base qualities are not given. One read alone makes for weak evidence. A history of other malignancies or of prior chemotherapy or radiotherapy was absent in all patients, and node-negative disease was shown on CT and PET/CT in all patients. At each of two time points, 5 to 6 milliliters of peripheral venous blood were collected into EDTA tubes. Ficoll-Paque Plus density-gradient centrifugation was used to isolate PBMCs. Immediately after collection, samples were stored at -80 degrees C until analysis.

The rearrangement joined TRBV20-1 to TRBJ1-5; possibly the D gene is TRBD1, per 6 matching bases. The source is a donor aged 50 or older with non-small cell lung cancer. The sample in question was PBMCs, obtained before or after stereotactic body radiation therapy (not recorded which). The DNA is TGCAGTGCTAGAGACAGGGGTTGGCCCTATCAGCCCCAGCATTTT. This gives the protein CSARDRGWPYQPQHF.